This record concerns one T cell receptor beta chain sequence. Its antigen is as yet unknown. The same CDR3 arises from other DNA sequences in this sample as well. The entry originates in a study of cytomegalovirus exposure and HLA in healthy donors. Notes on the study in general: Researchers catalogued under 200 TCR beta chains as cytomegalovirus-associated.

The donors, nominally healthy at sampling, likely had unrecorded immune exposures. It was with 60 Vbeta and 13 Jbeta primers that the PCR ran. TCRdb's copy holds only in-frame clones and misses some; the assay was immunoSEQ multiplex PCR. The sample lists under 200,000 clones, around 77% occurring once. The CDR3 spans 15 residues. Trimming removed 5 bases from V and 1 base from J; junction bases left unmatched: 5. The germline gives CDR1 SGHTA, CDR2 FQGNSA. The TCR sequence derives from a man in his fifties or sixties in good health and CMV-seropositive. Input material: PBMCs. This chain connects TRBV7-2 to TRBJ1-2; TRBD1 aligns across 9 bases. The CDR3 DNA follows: TGTGCCAGCAGCCCTCGGACAGGGGTTAACTATGGCTACACCTTC. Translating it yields CASSPRTGVNYGYTF.